This TCR beta chain was sequenced during a study of circulating CD8 cells and anti-PD-1 response in melanoma. TCR libraries were prepared from approximately 15 ng of total RNA with the QIAseq Immune Repertoire TCR panel. TCRdb itself ran the reads through MiXCR, one entry per CDR3 protein. The sample consists of 2,500 or so distinct CDR3 sequences, 6% to 7% of them appearing once. CDR3 size: 13 residues. By sample fraction, this clonotype is medium-sized. From live CD3+CD8+TCRalphabeta+ cells, four PD-1 and/or TIGIT subsets were sorted. The sequenced sample was CD8+ T cells from PBMCs, obtained at baseline or after one month of anti-PD-1 therapy (not recorded which). V and J are TRBV21-1 and TRBJ2-7; the table names TRBD1, a call not compared with the DNA. TRBV21-1 is noted as a pseudogene. This sequence was found in a human donor with melanoma. The CDR3 is CAGGCESSYEQYF. CDR3 DNA sequence: TGTGCCGGGGGATGCGAGTCCAGCTACGAGCAGTACTTC.